The 18 T cell receptor beta chains below come from one sample, sequenced in a study of T cell responses to AZD1222 COVID-19 vaccine. The assay was immunoSEQ multiplex PCR, and TCRdb's table has in-frame clones only and misses some. This sample has about 120,000 clones; approximately 90% occur once, and the top ten carry more than 2.5%. The sequences come from peripheral blood, collected on day 0 of AZD1222 vaccination. These receptors all come from an adult in good health.

This clone was seen a handful of times. The chain combines TRBV4-2 with TRBJ2-1, with a tentative D call TRBD2 (6 bases). V was trimmed by 0 bases and J by 5 bases, leaving 11 bases between them. This CDR3 spans 15 amino acids. CDR1 is LGHNA and CDR2 is YNFKEQ in the germline V gene. The CDR3 loop is CASSQDWDFDNEQFF. In DNA form, the CDR3 reads TGTGCCAGCAGCCAAGATTGGGACTTTGACAATGAGCAGTTCTTC.

This clone occurred once. V usage is TRBV25-1 and J usage is TRBJ1-4, with D maybe TRBD1 (5 bases). The V end was cut by 4 bases, the J end by 6 bases, with 21 bases between. The CDR3 loop spans 17 amino acids. Germline V lookup: CDR1 MGHDK, CDR2 SYGVNS. CDR3 bases: TGTGCCAGCAGTGGGGGGGACCGCGTTTCACCTGATGAAAAACTGTTTTTT. Translating it yields CASSGGDRVSPDEKLFF.

This clone has just one count. DNA of the CDR3: TGTGCCACCAGCGACAGGGGAGTTGGCTCACCCCTCCACTTT. Translating gives CATSDRGVGSPLHF. The chain links TRBV24-1 to TRBJ1-6; 8 bases are shared with TRBD1. V lost 7 bases to trimming and J lost 10 bases; unmatched junction nucleotides: 8. Germline CDR1 KGHDR, CDR2 SFDVKD. The CDR3 has 14 residues.

The chain couples TRBV7-9 to TRBJ1-2; D ambiguous. Germline CDR1 SEHNR, CDR2 FQNEAQ (reference sequence). Trimming left V 6 bases short and J 8 bases short, with 16 bases between. The CDR3 consists of 13 residues. The CDR3 bases are TGTGCCAGCAGACATTCAGGTGCAGAAGGCTACACCTTC. Translated, it gives CASRHSGAEGYTF.

The rearrangement links TRBV23-1 to TRBJ1-3; no clear D. TRBV23-1 is filed as an ORF, its function uncertain. The V end was cut by 8 bases, the J end by 4 bases, with 12 bases between. This CDR3 contains 13 residues. The CDR3 region is CASSGWRGNTIYF. CDR3 sequence (DNA): TGCGCCAGCTCAGGTTGGAGGGGAAACACCATATATTTT.

The rearrangement joins TRBV9 to TRBJ2-2; tentative D call: TRBD1 (5 bases). The CDR3 is 16 residues long. Germline CDR1 and CDR2: SGDLS and YYNGEE. Trimming stripped 0 bases from V and 3 bases from J, with 12 bases between. CDR3 coding DNA: TGTGCCAGCAGCGTAGCGGGCAGGGCCCACACCGGGGAGCTGTTTTTT. This encodes CASSVAGRAHTGELFF.

This chain connects TRBV4-3 to TRBJ1-2; 7 bases map to TRBD1. Germline V lookup: CDR1 LGHNA, CDR2 YSLEER. This CDR3 has 16 residues. Losses at the gene ends were 0 bases for V and 4 bases for J; bases not matched to a gene: 8. The chain's CDR3 is CASSQDTARGGYGYTF. As DNA, the CDR3 is TGCGCCAGCAGCCAAGATACGGCCAGGGGGGGCTATGGCTACACCTTC.

The chain links TRBV9 to TRBJ2-7, with TRBD2 matching over 8 bases. V lost 4 bases to trimming and J lost 7 bases; unmatched junction nucleotides: 7. Per germline, CDR1 SGDLS and CDR2 YYNGEE. The CDR3 has 13 amino acids. CDR3 coding DNA: TGTGCCAGCAGCTCCGGGACTAGGGGTGAGCAGTACTTC. The encoded protein is CASSSGTRGEQYF.

On this clone: Other nucleotide sequences in the sample specify the same CDR3. DNA for the CDR3: TGTGCCATCAGTGGGGGGCAGGGCTACGGCTACACCTTC. Protein sequence: CAISGGQGYGYTF. The chain uses TRBV10-3 and TRBJ1-2, with D possibly matching TRBD1 (6 bases). This CDR3 region has 13 residues. Per germline, CDR1 ENHRY and CDR2 SYGVKD. Deletions cut 4 bases from V and 8 bases from J, with 14 bases between.

V and J are TRBV23-1 and TRBJ2-2, with TRBD2 identical over 7 bases. TRBV23-1 is given ORF status, its function remaining uncertain. V gave up 11 bases and J gave up 4 bases; unmatched junction bases: 13. The length of the CDR3 is 15 residues. The CDR3 DNA reads TGCGCCTGGGGGGGAAAGGGCGAGACCACCGGGGAGCTGTTTTTT. As protein: CAWGGKGETTGELFF.

This sequence joins TRBV7-9 and TRBJ2-3; D call uncertain. Germline CDR1 and CDR2: SEHNR and FQNEAQ (reference sequence). Trimming took off 5 bases at V and 4 bases at J, with 10 bases between the two ends. The CDR3 spans 13 residues. The CDR3 DNA is TGTGCCAGCAGCATTCCCCCGCCAGATACGCAGTATTTT. Translated: CASSIPPPDTQYF. The complete variable domain, with remaining parts taken from reference TRBV7-9 and TRBJ2-3, reads DTGVSQNPRHKITKRGQNVTFRCDPISEHNRLYWYRQTLGQGPEFLTYFQNEAQLEKSRLLSDRFSAERPKGSFSTLEIQRTEQGDSAMYLCASSIPPPDTQYFGPGTRLTVL.

This chain joins TRBV18 and TRBJ2-5; 7 bases map to TRBD1. Germline CDR1 is KGHSH and CDR2 is LQKENI. The trim removed 3 bases at V and 2 bases at J, leaving 9 bases unmatched. The CDR3 is 16 residues long. CDR3 sequence: CASSPFSGTAQETQYF. The DNA of the CDR3 is TGTGCCAGCTCACCTTTCTCCGGGACAGCACAAGAGACCCAGTACTTC.

The rearrangement joins TRBV2 to TRBJ2-3, with TRBD2 matching 13 bases. The V gene end was trimmed by 6 bases and the J gene end by 2 bases; junction bases not matched to a gene: 8. The CDR3 has 17 residues. The V gene's germline CDR1 is SNHLY and CDR2 FYNNEI. CDR3 loop: CASRRLAGGLLTDTQYF. The CDR3 nucleotides are TGTGCCAGCAGGCGACTAGCGGGGGGCCTACTCACAGATACGCAGTATTTT.

This rearrangement joins TRBV28 to TRBJ1-4; the match to TRBD1 covers 10 bases. Unmatched junction bases numbered 10, after V lost 4 bases and J lost 8 bases. The length of the CDR3 is 16 residues. Germline V gives CDR1 MDHEN, CDR2 SYDVKM. Here the CDR3 reads CASSSFWDRGNEKLFF. The CDR3 coding sequence is TGTGCCAGCAGTTCTTTTTGGGACAGGGGTAACGAAAAACTGTTTTTT.

This chain connects TRBV5-5 to TRBJ1-3; weak D call: TRBD1 (6 bases). CDR3 length: 14 residues. V was cut by 7 bases and J by 16 bases, with 27 bases left in between. The V gene's germline CDR1 is SGHKS and CDR2 YYEKEE (reference sequence). The CDR3 DNA sequence: TGTGCCAGCCCGTTGCGGAGGGTCAAGGGGGGCGGGTATTTT. Its translation: CASPLRRVKGGGYF.

This chain links TRBV10-3 with TRBJ2-2; TRBD1 agrees at 8 bases. Per germline, CDR1 ENHRY and CDR2 SYGVKD. The V gene end was trimmed by 7 bases and the J gene end by 2 bases; junction bases not matched to a gene: 9. CDR3 size: 16 residues. CDR3 coding DNA: TGTGCCATCATTAGCTCCGGGACAGGAAACACCGGGGAGCTGTTTTTT. Translated: CAIISSGTGNTGELFF.

This chain links TRBV7-9 with TRBJ2-5; 11 bases map to TRBD1. After removal of 3 bases from V and 2 bases from J, the junction contained 2 bases not matched to a gene. The CDR3 totals 15 residues. Looked up from germline, CDR1 is SEHNR and CDR2 is FQNEAQ (reference sequence). The CDR3 coding sequence is TGTGCCAGCAGCTTGGGGGACAGGGGGCAAGAGACCCAGTACTTC. Protein: CASSLGDRGQETQYF.

V is TRBV28 and J is TRBJ1-2, with D perhaps TRBD1 (5 bases). V was pared by 2 bases and J by 8 bases, with 12 bases between. Germline V lookup: CDR1 MDHEN, CDR2 SYDVKM. This CDR3 region has 13 residues. The DNA of the CDR3 is TGTGCCAGCAGTTTAGTAGGGGTGGACGGCTACACCTTC. Translated, it gives CASSLVGVDGYTF.